These 27 T cell receptor beta chains were sequenced from one sample in a study of T cell responses to AZD1222 COVID-19 vaccine. Repertoires were generated with immunoSEQ multiplex PCR, while TCRdb's copy carries only in-frame clones and drops some. This table has 150,000 to 200,000 clones, about nine tenths appearing once. The sample consisted of peripheral blood, taken 28 days after the second dose of the MenACWY control vaccine. These receptors were collected from an adult who received the MenACWY meningococcal vaccine as a control.

The V gene is TRBV28, the J gene TRBJ2-7, with 7 nucleotides matching TRBD1. The CDR3 has 14 amino acids. CDR1 and CDR2 (germline): MDHEN, SYDVKM. Losses at the gene ends were 5 bases for V and 2 bases for J; bases not matched to a gene: 6. The CDR3 DNA sequence: TGTGCCAGCAGTCCCCCCCAGGGGGCCTACGAGCAGTACTTC. It codes for CASSPPQGAYEQYF.

This clone was found a few times. The rearrangement links TRBV11-2 to TRBJ2-7; a possible D gene is TRBD2 (5 bases). The V end was cut by 3 bases, the J end by 0 bases, with 9 bases between. CDR3 length: 14 residues. Germline CDR1 is SGHAT and CDR2 is FQNNGV. The CDR3 nucleotides are TGTGCCAGCAGCTTGGACTTTTTCTCCTACGAGCAGTACTTC. This gives the protein CASSLDFFSYEQYF.

This clone was detected only once. The rearrangement joins TRBV24-1 to TRBJ2-3; D possibly corresponds to TRBD2 (6 bases). The CDR3 is 16 residues long. The V and J ends lost 1 base and 3 bases respectively, with 13 bases between them. In germline, CDR1 is KGHDR, CDR2 SFDVKD. The CDR3 region has the DNA TGTGCCACCAGTGATTTTTCTTTCGCGGGGACAGATACGCAGTATTTT. Encoded protein: CATSDFSFAGTDTQYF.

This chain links TRBV28 with TRBJ2-5; 9 bases are a match to TRBD1. Germline V CDR1 and CDR2: MDHEN, SYDVKM. With 7 bases clipped from V and 5 bases from J, the junction kept 14 bases outside the gene matches. The CDR3 covers 16 residues. The CDR3 nucleotides read TGTGCCAGCACCCCAAGAGGGACAGGGTCTCTGGAGACCCAGTACTTC. Amino acid sequence: CASTPRGTGSLETQYF.

The chain couples TRBV19 to TRBJ2-7, with D maybe TRBD1 (6 bases). Deletions cut 2 bases from V and 1 base from J, with 18 bases between. CDR3 length: 17 residues. Germline CDR1 reads LNHDA; CDR2 reads SQIVND (reference sequence). CDR3 bases: TGTGCCAGTAGTATATCCGGCCGGGACACCGGGTCCTACGAGCAGTACTTC. It translates to CASSISGRDTGSYEQYF.

This chain connects TRBV21-1 to TRBJ1-1. TRBV21-1 is shown as a pseudogene. The CDR3 runs to 17 residues. CDR3 sequence reads: CASSKWPGDPMNTEAFF. CDR3 in DNA: TGTGCCAGCAGCAAATGGCCCGGGGACCCCATGAACACTGAAGCTTTCTTT.

The rearrangement links TRBV2 to TRBJ2-2; D possibly corresponds to TRBD1 (5 bases). V lost 7 bases and J 1 base, leaving 16 bases between the germline ends. This CDR3 comprises 16 residues. Germline CDR1 reads SNHLY; CDR2 reads FYNNEI. CDR3 coding DNA: TGTGCCAGCACCCAGTCAGGGATAGAGAACACCGGGGAGCTGTTTTTT. It specifies CASTQSGIENTGELFF.

The CDR3 region has the DNA TGTGCCAGCAGCGGCGGGTCCTACAATGAGCAGTTCTTC. Translation: CASSGGSYNEQFF. The chain links TRBV7-9 to TRBJ2-1, with D perhaps TRBD2 (5 bases). Germline V gene sequence: CDR1 SEHNR, CDR2 FQNEAQ (reference sequence). Trimming stripped 5 bases from V and 1 base from J, with 6 bases between. The CDR3 is made up of 13 amino acids. The whole variable domain, remainder taken from reference TRBV7-9 and TRBJ2-1, is DTGVSQNPRHKITKRGQNVTFRCDPISEHNRLYWYRQTLGQGPEFLTYFQNEAQLEKSRLLSDRFSAERPKGSFSTLEIQRTEQGDSAMYLCASSGGSYNEQFFGPGTRLTVL.

This rearrangement joins TRBV3-1 (or the pseudogene TRBV3-2) to TRBJ1-1, with D hard to call. CDR3 length: 15 residues. The V end lost 6 bases, the J end lost 3 bases, and 17 bases lay between the germline ends. Germline-derived CDR1 and CDR2 are LGHDT and YNNKEL (reference sequence). For the CDR3, the DNA is TGTGCCAGCAGTAACCTAGGTGGCAGACACACTGAAGCTTTCTTT. Translation gives CASSNLGGRHTEAFF.

This chain joins TRBV4-3 and TRBJ1-1, with D perhaps TRBD1 (5 bases). The V gene lost 0 bases and the J gene lost 5 bases, with 10 bases spanning the gap. CDR3 size: 14 residues. Germline CDR1 LGHNA, CDR2 YSLEER. The CDR3 sequence: CASSQEMGETEAFF. In DNA, the CDR3 is TGCGCCAGCAGCCAAGAGATGGGGGAGACTGAAGCTTTCTTT.

This clone was seen a single time. The CDR3 nucleotides are TGTGCCAGCAGTTGGGTGACTGAAGCTTTCTTT. This sequence encodes CASSWVTEAFF. The chain uses TRBV11-2 and TRBJ1-1; D unresolved. In germline, CDR1 is SGHAT, CDR2 FQNNGV. There are 11 residues in the CDR3. V was cut by 6 bases and J by 5 bases, with 7 bases left in between.

The chain carries TRBV10-3 and TRBJ2-1; D not certain. With 6 bases removed from V and 5 bases from J, the gap between germline ends came to 8 bases. Germline loops: CDR1 ENHRY, CDR2 SYGVKD. There are 12 residues in the CDR3. The CDR3 bases are TGTGCCATCAGGGCGGCAAACAATGAGCAGTTCTTC. Its protein is CAIRAANNEQFF.

The chain joins TRBV3-1 (or the pseudogene TRBV3-2) to TRBJ1-1; D gene uncertain. V lost 4 bases, J lost 10 bases, and 19 bases lay in between. Germline V gene sequence: CDR1 LGHDT, CDR2 YNNKEL (reference sequence). The CDR3 runs 14 residues. Written as DNA, the CDR3 is TGTGCCAGCAGCCGCAAAGGTGGCGAAGCAGGAGCTTTCTTT. The encoded protein is CASSRKGGEAGAFF.

The chain combines TRBV28 with TRBJ1-1; D is uncertain. Germline V gene sequence: CDR1 MDHEN, CDR2 SYDVKM. Trimming shortened V by 9 bases and J by 0 bases, and 20 bases separated the two germline ends. This CDR3 contains 16 residues. In DNA, the CDR3 is TGTGCCAGTCCGCCGAGCACAGTCAGGTTGAACACTGAAGCTTTCTTT. Amino acids: CASPPSTVRLNTEAFF.

This clone is a singleton in its sample. The chain carries TRBV6-5 and TRBJ1-2, with D possibly TRBD1 on 5 matching bases. Trimming removed 6 bases at V and 2 bases at J, with 13 bases between. This CDR3 contains 14 residues. Germline V lookup: CDR1 MNHEY, CDR2 SVGAGI. As DNA, the CDR3 is TGTGCCAGCAGCCGGGACCGCCAAAACTATGGCTACACCTTC. This gives the protein CASSRDRQNYGYTF.

The chain carries TRBV28 and TRBJ2-5, with 13 bases aligning to TRBD2. The V and J ends lost 4 bases and 7 bases, in that order; junction bases with no gene match: 9. CDR1 is MDHEN and CDR2 is SYDVKM in the germline V gene. The CDR3 extends over 16 amino acids. CDR3 in DNA: TGTGCCAGCAGTTCACAGCGGACTAGCGGGAGTGGGACCCAGTACTTC. The encoded protein is CASSSQRTSGSGTQYF.

This clone was recorded only once. The rearrangement uses TRBV18 and TRBJ2-1; D possibly corresponds to TRBD1 (6 bases). The germline V gene encodes CDR1 KGHSH and CDR2 LQKENI. Trimming removed 0 bases from V and 6 bases from J, with 15 bases in between. The CDR3 runs 16 residues. The CDR3 loop reads CASSPPTPRGSNEQFF. CDR3 nucleotides: TGTGCCAGCTCACCACCTACGCCCAGGGGAAGCAATGAGCAGTTCTTC.

For the CDR3, the DNA is TGTGCCAGCAGCCAACAGTCTGCCTCCTATAATTCACCCCTCCACTTT. Its protein is CASSQQSASYNSPLHF. The rearrangement uses TRBV28 and TRBJ1-6, with D unclear. The CDR3 extends over 16 amino acids. Trimming shortened V by 6 bases and J by 0 bases, and 12 bases separated the two germline ends. Germline V CDR1 and CDR2: MDHEN, SYDVKM.

This chain uses TRBV21-1 with TRBJ1-2; the table's D call, TRBD1, has no DNA check behind it. TRBV21-1 is designated a pseudogene. There are 16 residues in the CDR3. The CDR3 coding sequence is TGTGCCAGCAGCAAAGAGTGGGACAGGGGGATCTATGGCTACACCTTC. As protein: CASSKEWDRGIYGYTF.

The DNA for the CDR3 is TGTGCCAGCAAAAATAGGGGTACAGGGTCGGGTGAAGCTTTCTTT. It specifies CASKNRGTGSGEAFF. V is TRBV2 and J is TRBJ1-1, with TRBD1 as a possible D gene (6 bases). The V and J ends lost 7 bases and 7 bases respectively, with 22 bases between them. The CDR3 sequence is 15 residues long. From germline, CDR1 is SNHLY and CDR2 FYNNEI.

Only one count was recorded for this clone. The V and J genes are TRBV28 and TRBJ2-5, with D perhaps given as TRBD1 or TRBD2 (6 bases each). From germline, CDR1 is MDHEN and CDR2 SYDVKM. This CDR3 spans 17 amino acids. Trimming shortened V by 7 bases and J by 5 bases, and 26 bases separated the two germline ends. The CDR3 DNA follows: TGTGCCAGCACCCCGGGGGTGTCTACAGGGCATAGGGAGACCCAGTACTTC. Encoded protein: CASTPGVSTGHRETQYF.

DNA of the CDR3: TGTGCCAGCAGCAGGACACAGGCAGAGTACAATGAGCAGTTCTTC. Protein sequence: CASSRTQAEYNEQFF. J is TRBJ2-1 and V is TRBV6-5; D may be TRBD1 (5 bases). Trimming pared 6 bases from V and 4 bases from J, leaving 16 bases between. CDR1 and CDR2 from the germline V gene are MNHEY and SVGAGI. The CDR3 consists of 15 residues.

The CDR3 DNA is TGTGCCAGCAGCACCGTCTCTGGGGCCAACGTCCTGACTTTC. Encoded protein: CASSTVSGANVLTF. The chain uses TRBV9 and TRBJ2-6; D remains ambiguous. Per germline, CDR1 SGDLS and CDR2 YYNGEE. Trimming shortened V by 4 bases and J by 0 bases, and 5 bases separated the two germline ends. The CDR3 runs to 14 residues.

Only one count was recorded for this clone. The chain has TRBV6-5 and TRBJ1-5; 7 bases fit TRBD1. The CDR3 runs 14 residues. CDR1 and CDR2 from the germline V gene are MNHEY and SVGAGI. V shed 6 bases and J 5 bases; nucleotides not matched to a gene: 7. The CDR3 DNA is TGTGCCAGCAGCCTATTAGGGACAGATCAGCCCCAGCATTTT. Its protein is CASSLLGTDQPQHF.

The V and J genes are TRBV12-3 or TRBV12-4 and TRBJ1-1; the D is unclear. This CDR3 is 12 amino acids long. The ends were cut back, 3 bases at V and 4 bases at J, with 6 bases in the middle. In nucleotides, the CDR3 is TGTGCCAGCAGTTTCCAGTTCACTGAAGCTTTCTTT. As protein: CASSFQFTEAFF.

The V and J genes are TRBV6-5 and TRBJ1-1; 9 bases map to TRBD1. The trim removed 6 bases at V and 4 bases at J, leaving 3 bases unmatched. This CDR3 has 13 amino acids. The germline CDR1 and CDR2 sequences are MNHEY and SVGAGI. The CDR3 is CASREDRGTEAFF. DNA of the CDR3: TGTGCCAGCAGGGAGGACAGGGGCACTGAAGCTTTCTTT.

The chain employs TRBV6-5 and TRBJ2-2; D is unresolved. The germline V and J ends were trimmed by 0 bases and 15 bases, with 8 bases remaining between them. Germline CDR1 and CDR2: MNHEY and SVGAGI. The CDR3 is made up of 11 amino acids. The CDR3 DNA reads as TGTGCCAGCAGTTACTCAAAAGTGATGTTTTTT. It is translated as CASSYSKVMFF.